Following are 15 T cell receptor beta chains from one sample sequenced in a study of cytomegalovirus exposure and HLA in healthy donors. PCR involved 60 Vbeta and 13 Jbeta primers. Profiled with immunoSEQ multiplex PCR; TCRdb holds only in-frame clones, not every one. The sample yields 150,000 or so clones, almost 85% seen once. Sequencing was done on a sample of PBMCs. These receptors were collected from a man aged 25 to 40 in good health and CMV-seropositive.

V and J are TRBV5-1 and TRBJ2-7; weak D call: TRBD1 (6 bases). This CDR3 spans 13 amino acids. Looked up from germline, CDR1 is SGHRS and CDR2 is YFSETQ. V dropped 4 bases and J dropped 0 bases, with 8 bases sitting between them. The CDR3 sequence is CASSRTDSYEQYF. The CDR3 DNA sequence: TGCGCCAGCAGCCGGACAGACTCCTACGAGCAGTACTTC.

The rearrangement links TRBV19 to TRBJ1-1; 12 bases line up with TRBD1. V trimming: 4 bases; J trimming: 5 bases; junction bases outside the gene matches: 2. The CDR3 sequence is 14 residues long. Germline lookup yields CDR1 LNHDA and CDR2 SQIVND (reference sequence). The chain's CDR3 is CASSTGQGATEAFF. The CDR3 DNA reads as TGTGCCAGTAGTACGGGACAGGGGGCTACTGAAGCTTTCTTT.

The chain recombines TRBV7-2 with TRBJ1-2; the D is unclear. The CDR3 consists of 13 residues. The germline V and J ends were trimmed by 1 base and 4 bases, with 7 bases remaining between them. Looked up from germline, CDR1 is SGHTA and CDR2 is FQGNSA. This CDR3 is CASSLESVYGYTF. DNA of the CDR3: TGTGCCAGCAGCTTAGAGTCAGTCTATGGCTACACCTTC.

This chain links TRBV27 with TRBJ2-7; 10 nucleotides agree with TRBD2. The CDR3 spans 17 residues. V shed 0 bases, J shed 7 bases, and the junction held 12 bases outside the gene matches. Germline-derived CDR1 and CDR2 are MNHEY and SMNVEV (reference sequence). CDR3 sequence reads: CASSLSLGLAGVGEQYF. In nucleotides, the CDR3 is TGTGCCAGCAGTTTATCCCTTGGGCTAGCGGGAGTGGGGGAGCAGTACTTC.

The V gene is TRBV30, the J gene TRBJ2-7; 9 bases are a match to TRBD1. CDR1 and CDR2 (germline): GTSNPN, SVGIG (reference sequence). V gave up 0 bases and J gave up 7 bases; unmatched junction bases: 10. The CDR3 contains 15 residues. The CDR3 sequence: CAWSVQRTGAWEQYF. In DNA form, the CDR3 reads TGTGCCTGGAGTGTACAAAGGACAGGGGCTTGGGAGCAGTACTTC.

The J gene is TRBJ2-1, the V gene TRBV9; 12 bases match TRBD2. Germline CDR1 reads SGDLS; CDR2 reads YYNGEE. The CDR3 extends over 15 amino acids. J lost 10 bases, V lost 3 bases, and 8 bases had no gene match. As DNA, the CDR3 is TGTGCCAGCAGCGCGGGGCTAGCGGGAGGGGCCGAGCAGTTCTTC. Translated, it gives CASSAGLAGGAEQFF.

The chain uses TRBV19 and TRBJ2-1; 8 nucleotides match TRBD2. The V gene end was trimmed by 7 bases and the J gene end by 4 bases; junction bases not matched to a gene: 12. CDR3 length: 16 amino acids. CDR1 and CDR2 from the germline V gene are LNHDA and SQIVND (reference sequence). CDR3 nucleotides: TGTGCCAGTAAGTGGGTTGGCGGGACTAGGTACAATGAGCAGTTCTTC. Encoded protein: CASKWVGGTRYNEQFF.

This clone was recorded only once. The V gene is TRBV19, the J gene TRBJ2-1, with 12 bases aligning to TRBD1. This CDR3 region has 14 residues. In germline, CDR1 is LNHDA, CDR2 SQIVND (reference sequence). Unmatched junction bases numbered 2, after V lost 6 bases and J lost 5 bases. The CDR3 here is CASRGDRGHNEQFF. The CDR3 DNA is TGTGCCAGTAGAGGGGACAGGGGGCACAATGAGCAGTTCTTC.

The chain uses TRBV28 and TRBJ2-5, with D perhaps TRBD1 (7 bases). V lost 4 bases and J 2 bases, leaving 8 bases between the germline ends. CDR1 and CDR2 from the germline V gene are MDHEN and SYDVKM. This CDR3 spans 13 amino acids. The chain's CDR3 is CASSSGGQETQYF. DNA of the CDR3: TGTGCCAGCAGTTCAGGGGGGCAAGAGACCCAGTACTTC.

The chain links TRBV7-8 to TRBJ1-5, with 7 nucleotides matching TRBD1. The CDR3 has 15 amino acids. Per the germline V gene, CDR1 is SGHVS and CDR2 is FQNEAQ. The V segment lost 3 bases and the J segment 3 bases; nucleotides outside the gene matches: 5. The CDR3 DNA reads TGTGCCAGCAGCTTTTTGGGGACAGACAATCAGCCCCAGCATTTT. Encoded protein: CASSFLGTDNQPQHF.

The chain employs TRBV12-1 and TRBJ2-1; the table assigns TRBD2, which was not confirmed against the DNA. TRBV12-1 is a pseudogene. The CDR3 contains 17 residues. This chain's CDR3 is CASSFGTRKLPWDEQFF. The CDR3, as DNA: TGTGCCAGCAGCTTTGGAACGCGGAAACTCCCCTGGGATGAGCAGTTCTTC.

The J gene is TRBJ2-7, the V gene TRBV28; D not certain. The germline V gene encodes CDR1 MDHEN and CDR2 SYDVKM. The CDR3 is 12 amino acids. The ends were cut back, 9 bases at V and 0 bases at J, with 9 bases in the middle. This CDR3 is CARQVDSYEQYF. The CDR3 DNA reads as TGTGCCAGACAAGTTGACTCCTACGAGCAGTACTTC. The full variable domain, rest sourced from reference TRBV28 and TRBJ2-7, is DVKVTQSSRYLVKRTGEKVFLECVQDMDHENMFWYRQDPGLGLRLIYFSYDVKMKEKGDIPEGYSVSREKKERFSLILESASTNQTSMYLCARQVDSYEQYFGPGTRLTVT.

This clone showed up just a few times. The gene calls are TRBV19 and TRBJ2-2, with D tentatively TRBD1 (5 bases). The V gene's germline CDR1 is LNHDA and CDR2 SQIVND (reference sequence). CDR3 length equals 13 residues. Trimming took off 5 bases at V and 6 bases at J, with 10 bases between the two ends. The CDR3 here is CASSVTVAGELFF. The CDR3 region has the DNA TGTGCCAGTAGTGTGACAGTAGCCGGGGAGCTGTTTTTT.

This chain joins TRBV7-9 and TRBJ1-2, with D perhaps TRBD1 (5 bases). The germline CDR1 and CDR2 sequences are SEHNR and FQNEAQ (reference sequence). Trimming left V 3 bases short and J 3 bases short, with 17 bases between. The CDR3 contains 16 residues. The CDR3 is CASSFARREGHYGYTF. CDR3 nucleotides: TGTGCCAGCAGCTTCGCCCGGAGGGAGGGGCACTATGGCTACACCTTC.

This chain joins TRBV6-6 and TRBJ2-5, with D perhaps matching TRBD2 (5 bases). The DNA end is a closer match to TRBJ2-7, so the J assignment may be wrong. Looked up from germline, CDR1 is MNHNY and CDR2 is SVGAGI (reference sequence). The CDR3 runs 16 residues. The CDR3 bases are TGTGCCAGCAGTTACTCGCGCCAGACTACCACCTACGAGCAGTACTTC. Protein: CASSYSRQTTTYEQYF.